A selection of T cell receptor beta chains follows, all from one sample in a study of cytomegalovirus exposure and HLA in healthy donors. Only in-frame clones appear in the TCRdb table, and some are missing; sequencing was by immunoSEQ multiplex PCR. This table has about 330,000 clones, roughly 85% appearing once. Sequencing was done on a sample of PBMCs. The source is a woman under 30 in good health and CMV-seronegative. Each CDR3 is given with its conserved first and last residue. D genes are given only for firm matches. The size of a clone is reported for some rows only, either as once, few or many, or as a class for expanded clones.

D gene: TRBD2; clone size: .; J gene: TRBJ2-2; CDR3 length: 14; V gene: TRBV6-5; CDR3 protein: CASSAGGLAGELFF; CDR3 DNA: TGTGCCAGCAGTGCGGGAGGTCTGGCCGGGGAGCTGTTTTTT
D gene: TRBD1; clone size: once; J gene: TRBJ2-1; CDR3 length: 14; V gene: TRBV9; CDR3 protein: CASSATGGEASELF; CDR3 DNA: TGTGCCAGCAGCGCGACAGGGGGCGAGGCTAGCGAGCTCTTC
D gene: TRBD1; clone size: .; J gene: TRBJ1-1; CDR3 length: 13; V gene: TRBV2; CDR3 protein: CASSPGQGIKAFF; CDR3 DNA: TGTGCCAGCAGCCCTGGACAGGGTATTAAAGCTTTCTTT
D gene: TRBD2; clone size: .; J gene: TRBJ2-7; CDR3 length: 18; V gene: TRBV11-2; CDR3 protein: CASSRDGGTSRSSYEQYF; CDR3 DNA: TGTGCCAGCAGCCGCGATGGGGGGACTAGCAGGAGCTCCTACGAGCAGTACTTC
D gene: .; clone size: .; J gene: TRBJ2-3; CDR3 length: 12; V gene: TRBV5-1; CDR3 protein: CASSRELDTQYF; CDR3 DNA: TGCGCCAGCTCGAGGGAGTTAGATACGCAGTATTTT
D gene: .; clone size: .; J gene: TRBJ1-2; CDR3 length: 13; V gene: TRBV27; CDR3 protein: CASSFTEDSGYTF; CDR3 DNA: TGTGCCAGCAGTTTTACTGAGGATTCGGGCTACACCTTC
D gene: .; clone size: .; J gene: TRBJ2-2; CDR3 length: 14; V gene: TRBV2; CDR3 protein: CASRQGVDTGELFF; CDR3 DNA: TGTGCCAGCAGACAAGGGGTTGACACCGGGGAGCTGTTTTTT
D gene: .; clone size: .; J gene: TRBJ2-1; CDR3 length: 15; V gene: TRBV5-8; CDR3 protein: CASSSREPSYNEQFF; CDR3 DNA: TGTGCCAGCAGTTCCCGGGAGCCCTCCTACAATGAGCAGTTCTTC
D gene: .; clone size: .; J gene: TRBJ2-3; CDR3 length: 15; V gene: TRBV6-6; CDR3 protein: CASSMLGSPTDTQYF; CDR3 DNA: TGTGCCAGTAGCATGCTGGGTTCCCCCACAGATACGCAGTATTTT
D gene: .; clone size: once; J gene: TRBJ2-7; CDR3 length: 15; V gene: TRBV19; CDR3 protein: CASSIVSGITYEQYF; CDR3 DNA: TGTGCCAGTAGTATAGTGAGCGGTATAACCTACGAGCAGTACTTC
D gene: .; clone size: .; J gene: TRBJ2-7; CDR3 length: 15; V gene: TRBV5-1; CDR3 protein: CASSTGGTQTYEQYF; CDR3 DNA: TGCGCCAGCAGCACTGGAGGGACCCAGACCTACGAGCAGTACTTC
D gene: .; clone size: .; J gene: TRBJ2-2; CDR3 length: 15; V gene: TRBV5-6; CDR3 protein: CASSGFASGNGELFF; CDR3 DNA: TGTGCCAGCAGCGGCTTTGCGTCCGGGAACGGGGAGCTGTTTTTT
D gene: TRBD1; clone size: .; J gene: TRBJ1-4; CDR3 length: 15; V gene: TRBV2; CDR3 protein: CASSGMTGANEKLFF; CDR3 DNA: TGTGCCAGCAGCGGGATGACAGGGGCAAATGAAAAACTGTTTTTT
D gene: TRBD1; clone size: .; J gene: TRBJ2-7; CDR3 length: 13; V gene: TRBV7-9; CDR3 protein: CASSYGQAYEQYF; CDR3 DNA: TGTGCCAGCAGCTACGGACAGGCCTACGAGCAGTACTTC
D gene: .; clone size: .; J gene: TRBJ1-1; CDR3 length: 15; V gene: TRBV4-3; CDR3 protein: CASSQEATVNTEAFF; CDR3 DNA: TGCGCCAGCAGCCAAGAAGCAACGGTGAACACTGAAGCTTTCTTT
D gene: TRBD2; clone size: .; J gene: TRBJ2-3; CDR3 length: 17; V gene: TRBV9; CDR3 protein: CASSDDGTSGSTDTQYF; CDR3 DNA: TGTGCCAGCAGCGATGACGGGACTAGCGGGAGCACAGATACGCAGTATTTT
D gene: TRBD1; clone size: .; J gene: TRBJ1-2; CDR3 length: 17; V gene: TRBV28; CDR3 protein: CASSLSQAGTGGYGYTF; CDR3 DNA: TGTGCCAGCAGTTTATCGCAAGCGGGCACAGGGGGGTATGGCTACACCTTC
D gene: .; clone size: few; J gene: TRBJ1-5; CDR3 length: 15; V gene: TRBV7-9; CDR3 protein: CASSLGDSGNQPQHF; CDR3 DNA: TGTGCCAGCAGCTTAGGAGACAGCGGGAATCAGCCCCAGCATTTT
D gene: .; clone size: .; J gene: TRBJ1-5; CDR3 length: 17; V gene: TRBV27; CDR3 protein: CASSPWEANLSNQPQHF; CDR3 DNA: TGTGCCAGCAGCCCATGGGAGGCGAACCTTAGCAATCAGCCCCAGCATTTT
D gene: TRBD1; clone size: .; J gene: TRBJ1-3; CDR3 length: 15; V gene: TRBV6-5; CDR3 protein: CASTDRVLSGNTIYF; CDR3 DNA: TGTGCCAGCACCGACAGGGTGTTATCAGGAAACACCATATATTTT
D gene: TRBD2; clone size: .; J gene: TRBJ2-7; CDR3 length: 18; V gene: TRBV27; CDR3 protein: CASSLDPTTSGSRYEQYF; CDR3 DNA: TGTGCCAGCAGTTTAGACCCAACCACGAGCGGGAGTCGGTACGAGCAGTACTTC
D gene: .; clone size: once; J gene: TRBJ2-4; CDR3 length: 13; V gene: TRBV7-2; CDR3 protein: CASSLVGGGIQYF; CDR3 DNA: TGTGCCAGCAGCTTAGTTGGTGGCGGCATTCAGTACTTC
D gene: TRBD1; clone size: .; J gene: TRBJ2-3; CDR3 length: 14; V gene: TRBV5-8; CDR3 protein: CASSTGQDTDTQYF; CDR3 DNA: TGTGCCAGCAGCACGGGACAGGACACAGATACGCAGTATTTT
D gene: .; clone size: once; J gene: TRBJ2-1; CDR3 length: 14; V gene: TRBV7-8; CDR3 protein: CASTRGSSYNEQFF; CDR3 DNA: TGTGCCAGCACCCGGGGTAGCTCCTACAATGAGCAGTTCTTC
D gene: .; clone size: .; J gene: TRBJ2-5; CDR3 length: 13; V gene: TRBV4-2; CDR3 protein: CASSQDRGETQYF; CDR3 DNA: TGTGCCAGCAGCCAAGATCGGGGAGAGACCCAGTACTTC